These 21 T cell receptor beta chains originate from one sample sequenced in a study of beta chain features in type 1 diabetes. The whole isolated RNA underwent reverse transcription, so sequencing captured expressed TCRB transcripts. Profiled with immunoSEQ multiplex PCR; TCRdb holds only in-frame clones, not every one. The sample consists of roughly 310,000 clones, 11% of them appearing once. Sequenced sample: naive CD4+ T cells from blood. The receptor source for this set is a woman younger than 45 in good health.

This clone was recorded a few times. This chain joins TRBV5-1 and TRBJ2-5; maybe TRBD1 (6 bases). Germline CDR1 SGHRS, CDR2 YFSETQ. The CDR3 has 13 residues. The germline V and J ends were trimmed by 4 bases and 4 bases, with 11 bases remaining between them. CDR3 bases: TGCGCCAGCAGCCCGACAGGCCCAGAGACCCAGTACTTC. Translated, it gives CASSPTGPETQYF.

This clone has more than one count but fewer than ten. The CDR3 DNA is TGTGCCAGCAGCGCGGTGGATGGCTACACCTTC. This gives the protein CASSAVDGYTF. The chain links TRBV7-2 to TRBJ1-2; D is unclear. V lost 5 bases, J lost 6 bases, and 7 bases lay in between. CDR3 size: 11 residues. The germline V gene encodes CDR1 SGHTA and CDR2 FQGNSA.

The chain recombines TRBV29-1 with TRBJ2-7, with D possibly matching TRBD2 (7 bases). CDR1 and CDR2 (germline): SQVTM, ANQGSEA. Trimming pared 3 bases from V and 5 bases from J, leaving 20 bases between. The CDR3 runs to 15 residues. The CDR3 spells CSVDRGGAGEHEQYF. The CDR3 region has the DNA TGCAGCGTTGACAGGGGAGGGGCGGGAGAGCACGAGCAGTACTTC.

V and J are TRBV30 and TRBJ1-5, with TRBD1 matching 9 bases. With 2 bases clipped from V and 7 bases from J, the junction kept 12 bases outside the gene matches. The CDR3 has 16 residues. Germline loops: CDR1 GTSNPN, CDR2 SVGIG (reference sequence). The CDR3 DNA reads as TGTGCCTGGAGTTTGCCCGGGACAGGGTTGGTCCAGCCCCAGCATTTT. Protein product: CAWSLPGTGLVQPQHF.

This clone turned up a few times. The J gene is TRBJ2-3, the V gene TRBV7-3; 7 positions agree with TRBD2. Germline assignment: CDR1 SGHTA and CDR2 FQGTGA. The CDR3 totals 15 residues. Germline trimming cut 4 bases from V and 3 bases from J; bases unmatched to any gene: 7. As DNA, the CDR3 is TGTGCCAGCAGCTCGACTAGCTCGGGTACAGATACGCAGTATTTT. Translated, it gives CASSSTSSGTDTQYF.

This clone was detected only a few times. The chain links TRBV7-2 to TRBJ1-5; D uncertain. Trimming removed 3 bases from V and 5 bases from J, with 8 bases in between. Germline assignment: CDR1 SGHTA and CDR2 FQGNSA. The CDR3 is made up of 13 amino acids. CDR3 region: CASSFSEDQPQHF. The DNA of the CDR3 is TGTGCCAGCAGCTTTAGCGAGGATCAGCCCCAGCATTTT.

The table lists this clone with a few counts. The chain combines TRBV29-1 with TRBJ2-3; D remains ambiguous. The V and J ends lost 7 bases and 3 bases respectively, with 17 bases between them. The V gene's germline CDR1 is SQVTM and CDR2 ANQGSEA. This CDR3 comprises 14 residues. The CDR3 region is CSALSQKRTDTQYF. For the CDR3, the DNA is TGCAGCGCCCTGTCCCAAAAGAGAACAGATACGCAGTATTTT.

This clone was counted only a few times. The chain combines TRBV28 with TRBJ1-1, with 8 bases matching TRBD1. The CDR3 totals 14 residues. The germline V gene encodes CDR1 MDHEN and CDR2 SYDVKM. The V segment lost 7 bases and the J segment 5 bases; nucleotides outside the gene matches: 9. Written as DNA, the CDR3 is TGTGCCAGCACGGATGGACAGGGTGTGACTGAAGCTTTCTTT. Encoded protein: CASTDGQGVTEAFF.

This clone was picked up a small number of times. The V call is TRBV7-8, the J call TRBJ2-7, with D perhaps matching TRBD1 (6 bases). The CDR3 runs to 14 residues. Germline-derived CDR1 and CDR2 are SGHVS and FQNEAQ. Trimming took off 5 bases at V and 7 bases at J, with 18 bases between the two ends. The CDR3 reads CASSPAGANGEQYF. Here the CDR3 DNA reads TGTGCCAGCAGCCCCGCAGGGGCGAACGGGGAGCAGTACTTC.

This clone occurred a few times. The chain couples TRBV5-1 to TRBJ2-1, with TRBD2 identical over 9 bases. The CDR3 runs to 16 residues. The V gene end was trimmed by 6 bases and the J gene end by 4 bases; junction bases not matched to a gene: 11. Germline V gives CDR1 SGHRS, CDR2 YFSETQ. The CDR3 loop is CASTPLASGKYNEQFF. For the CDR3, the DNA is TGCGCCAGCACCCCCCTCGCTAGCGGGAAGTACAATGAGCAGTTCTTC. Based on the CDR3 plus reference TRBV5-1 and TRBJ2-1, the full variable domain is KAGVTQTPRYLIKTRGQQVTLSCSPISGHRSVSWYQQTPGQGLQFLFEYFSETQRNKGNFPGRFSGRQFSNSRSEMNVSTLELGDSALYLCASTPLASGKYNEQFFGPGTRLTVL.

This clone has more than one count but fewer than ten. This sequence joins TRBV4-3 and TRBJ1-4; D is perhaps TRBD1 (6 bases). Trimming cost V 1 base and J 5 bases, with 11 bases left between them. Germline loops: CDR1 LGHNA, CDR2 YSLEER. This CDR3 comprises 15 residues. CDR3 nucleotides: TGCGCCAGCAGCCAAGGGGACACTGGGAATGAAAAACTGTTTTTT. This sequence encodes CASSQGDTGNEKLFF.

J is TRBJ2-7 and V is TRBV6-4; D might be TRBD1 (6 bases). In germline, CDR1 is MRHNA, CDR2 SNTAGT. The CDR3 runs to 16 residues. The V gene lost 3 bases and the J gene lost 4 bases, with 19 bases spanning the gap. CDR3 amino acids: CASSEGQGSDPYEQYF. The CDR3 DNA follows: TGTGCCAGCAGTGAGGGGCAGGGGAGTGACCCTTACGAGCAGTACTTC.

This clone was detected a few times. The chain has TRBV7-9 and TRBJ2-3, with a weak D call TRBD1 (5 bases). The CDR3 length is 17 residues. The V end lost 5 bases, the J end lost 2 bases, and 20 bases lay between the germline ends. Germline loops: CDR1 SEHNR, CDR2 FQNEAQ (reference sequence). CDR3 amino acids: CASSLYRTTENTDTQYF. The CDR3 nucleotides read TGTGCCAGCAGCCTATATCGCACGACAGAGAACACAGATACGCAGTATTTT.

This clone was recorded a few times. The chain uses TRBV18 and TRBJ2-7, with TRBD1 matching 8 bases. The CDR3 is 14 residues long. V lost 6 bases and J lost 0; bases outside the gene matches: 4. Per the germline V gene, CDR1 is KGHSH and CDR2 is LQKENI. CDR3 sequence (DNA): TGTGCCAGCTCTCCGGGACAGGCCTCCTACGAGCAGTACTTC. This sequence encodes CASSPGQASYEQYF. Using reference TRBV18 and TRBJ2-7 for the parts outside the CDR3, the full variable domain is NAGVMQNPRHLVRRRGQEARLRCSPMKGHSHVYWYRQLPEEGLKFMVYLQKENIIDESGMPKERFSAEFPKEGPSILRIQQVVRGDSAAYFCASSPGQASYEQYFGPGTRLTVT.

This clone occurred a few times. The rearrangement joins TRBV30 to TRBJ1-1, with D possibly TRBD1 on 6 matching bases. This CDR3 region has 15 residues. The ends were cut back, 0 bases at V and 1 base at J, with 12 bases in the middle. CDR1 is GTSNPN, CDR2 SVGIG, per germline (reference sequence). CDR3 region: CAWSVFGQRNTEAFF. The CDR3 coding sequence is TGTGCCTGGAGTGTTTTCGGACAGAGGAACACTGAAGCTTTCTTT.

This clone showed up just a few times. The chain recombines TRBV7-6 with TRBJ2-7, with 7 bases lining up with TRBD2. Germline assignment: CDR1 SGHVS and CDR2 FNYEAQ. V was pared by 5 bases and J by 5 bases, with 12 bases of the junction left unmatched. There are 15 residues in the CDR3. The CDR3 spells CASSANSGTMNEQYF. In nucleotides, the CDR3 is TGTGCCAGCAGCGCCAACTCCGGGACTATGAACGAGCAGTACTTC.

V gene TRBV30 combines with J gene TRBJ2-5; 8 bases are a match to TRBD1. The trim removed 3 bases at V and 2 bases at J, leaving 5 bases unmatched. This CDR3 has 14 amino acids. Germline lookup yields CDR1 GTSNPN and CDR2 SVGIG (reference sequence). The CDR3 loop reads CAWRIRGRQETQYF. CDR3 nucleotide sequence: TGTGCCTGGAGGATCAGGGGGCGGCAAGAGACCCAGTACTTC.

The sample holds a few counts of this clone. V is TRBV6-5 and J is TRBJ1-5, with TRBD1 matching over 8 bases. CDR3 length: 12 amino acids. V shed 11 bases and J 6 bases; nucleotides not matched to a gene: 6. Germline-derived CDR1 and CDR2 are MNHEY and SVGAGI. The CDR3 reads CAAGQDFQPQHF. CDR3 nucleotide sequence: TGTGCCGCGGGACAGGACTTTCAGCCCCAGCATTTT.

The chain uses TRBV7-6 and TRBJ2-1; 9 bases fit TRBD1. The CDR3 loop spans 15 amino acids. With 5 bases clipped from V and 4 bases from J, the junction kept 6 bases outside the gene matches. Germline CDR1 reads SGHVS; CDR2 reads FNYEAQ. Here the CDR3 reads CASSATGQGYNEQFF. CDR3 nucleotides: TGTGCCAGCAGCGCGACCGGACAGGGGTACAATGAGCAGTTCTTC.

This clone was recorded a few times. The rearrangement links TRBV27 to TRBJ2-1; TRBD2 matches 9 bases. With V trimmed by 5 bases and J by 7 bases, 9 bases remained unmatched. From germline, CDR1 is MNHEY and CDR2 SMNVEV (reference sequence). CDR3 length equals 15 residues. In DNA form, the CDR3 reads TGTGCCAGCAGTGGTGTAGCGGGAGTTGAAAATGAGCAGTTCTTC. Its protein is CASSGVAGVENEQFF.

As regards this clone: This sample includes further DNA sequences coding for the same CDR3. J is TRBJ2-5 and V is TRBV9; 10 bases match TRBD2. The CDR3 extends over 14 amino acids. The germline CDR1 and CDR2 sequences are SGDLS and YYNGEE. Trimming cost V 3 bases and J 2 bases; bases outside gene matches: 1. In nucleotides, the CDR3 is TGTGCCAGCAGCGGGACTAGCGGACAAGAGACCCAGTACTTC. Encoded protein: CASSGTSGQETQYF.